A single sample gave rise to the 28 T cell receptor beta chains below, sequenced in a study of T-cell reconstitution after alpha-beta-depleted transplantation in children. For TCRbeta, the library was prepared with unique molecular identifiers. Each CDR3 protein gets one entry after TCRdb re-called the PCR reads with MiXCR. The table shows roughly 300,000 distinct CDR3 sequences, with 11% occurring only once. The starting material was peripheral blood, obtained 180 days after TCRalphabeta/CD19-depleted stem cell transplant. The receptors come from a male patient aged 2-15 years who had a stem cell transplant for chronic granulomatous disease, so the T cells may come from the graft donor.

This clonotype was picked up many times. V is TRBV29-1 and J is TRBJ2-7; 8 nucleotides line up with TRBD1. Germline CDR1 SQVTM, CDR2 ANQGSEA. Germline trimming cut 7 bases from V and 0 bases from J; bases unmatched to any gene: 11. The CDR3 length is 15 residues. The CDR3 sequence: CSASGGESSSYEQYF. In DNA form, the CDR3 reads TGCAGCGCCTCAGGGGGCGAATCGAGCTCCTACGAGCAGTACTTC.

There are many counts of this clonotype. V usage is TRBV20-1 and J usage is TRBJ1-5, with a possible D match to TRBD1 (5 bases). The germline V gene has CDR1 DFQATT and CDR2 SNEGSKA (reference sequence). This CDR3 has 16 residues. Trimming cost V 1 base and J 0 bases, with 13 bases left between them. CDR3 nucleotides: TGCAGTGCTAGAGGAGGACACAGCTATAGCAATCAGCCCCAGCATTTT. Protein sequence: CSARGGHSYSNQPQHF.

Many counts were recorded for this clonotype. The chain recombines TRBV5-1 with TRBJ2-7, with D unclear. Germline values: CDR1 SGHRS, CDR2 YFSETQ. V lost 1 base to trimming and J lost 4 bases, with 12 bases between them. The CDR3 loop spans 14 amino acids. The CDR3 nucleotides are TGCGCCAGCAGCTTGCTTCCCCCGGAGTACGAGCAGTACTTC. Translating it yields CASSLLPPEYEQYF. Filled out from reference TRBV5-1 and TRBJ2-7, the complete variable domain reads KAGVTQTPRYLIKTRGQQVTLSCSPISGHRSVSWYQQTPGQGLQFLFEYFSETQRNKGNFPGRFSGRQFSNSRSEMNVSTLELGDSALYLCASSLLPPEYEQYFGPGTRLTVT.

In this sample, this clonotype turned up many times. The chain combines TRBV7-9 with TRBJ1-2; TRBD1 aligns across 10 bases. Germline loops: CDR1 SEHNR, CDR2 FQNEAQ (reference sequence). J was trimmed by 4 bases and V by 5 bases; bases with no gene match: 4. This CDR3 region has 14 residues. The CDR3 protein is CASSPRQGAYGYTF. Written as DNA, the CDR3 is TGTGCCAGCAGCCCGAGACAGGGGGCCTATGGCTACACCTTC.

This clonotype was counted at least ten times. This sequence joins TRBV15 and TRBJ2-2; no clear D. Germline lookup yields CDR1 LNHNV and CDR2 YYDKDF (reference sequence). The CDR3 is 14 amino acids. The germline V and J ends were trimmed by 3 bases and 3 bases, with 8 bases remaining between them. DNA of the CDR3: TGTGCCACCAGCAGGAACGACTACACCGGGGAGCTGTTTTTT. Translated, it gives CATSRNDYTGELFF.

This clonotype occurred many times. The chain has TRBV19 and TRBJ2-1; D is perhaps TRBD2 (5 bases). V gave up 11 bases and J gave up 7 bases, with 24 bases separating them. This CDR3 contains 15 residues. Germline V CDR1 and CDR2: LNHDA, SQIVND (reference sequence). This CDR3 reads CAVAPEVALRNEQFF. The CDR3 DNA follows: TGTGCCGTTGCACCGGAGGTAGCCTTAAGGAATGAGCAGTTCTTC.

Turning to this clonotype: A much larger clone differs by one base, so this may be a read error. Here the CDR3 reads CSACRGSSKTQYF. CDR3 DNA sequence: TGCAGTGCTTGTCGGGGGAGCTCGAAGACCCAGTACTTC. V gene TRBV20-1 combines with J gene TRBJ2-5; tentative D call: TRBD2 (6 bases). CDR3 size: 13 residues. CDR1 is DFQATT and CDR2 is SNEGSKA in the germline V gene (reference sequence). Deletions cut 5 bases from V and 6 bases from J, with 16 bases between.

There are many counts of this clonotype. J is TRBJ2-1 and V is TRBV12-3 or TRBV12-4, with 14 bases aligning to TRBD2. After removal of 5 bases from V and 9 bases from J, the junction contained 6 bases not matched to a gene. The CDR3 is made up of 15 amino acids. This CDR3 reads CASSTGLAGGTEQFF. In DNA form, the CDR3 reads TGTGCCAGCAGTACTGGACTAGCGGGGGGCACTGAGCAGTTCTTC.

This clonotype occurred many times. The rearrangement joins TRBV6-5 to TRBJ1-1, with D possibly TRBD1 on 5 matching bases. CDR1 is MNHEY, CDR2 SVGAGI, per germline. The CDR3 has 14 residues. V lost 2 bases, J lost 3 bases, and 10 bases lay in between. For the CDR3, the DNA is TGTGCCAGCAGTTACCTGGGACGGGACACTGAAGCTTTCTTT. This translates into CASSYLGRDTEAFF.

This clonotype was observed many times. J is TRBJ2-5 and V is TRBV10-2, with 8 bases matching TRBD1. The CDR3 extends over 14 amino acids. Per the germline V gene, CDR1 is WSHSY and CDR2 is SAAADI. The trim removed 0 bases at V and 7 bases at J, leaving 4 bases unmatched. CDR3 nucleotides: TGCGCCAGCAGTGAGTCGGGACAGGAAGGGACCCAGTACTTC. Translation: CASSESGQEGTQYF.

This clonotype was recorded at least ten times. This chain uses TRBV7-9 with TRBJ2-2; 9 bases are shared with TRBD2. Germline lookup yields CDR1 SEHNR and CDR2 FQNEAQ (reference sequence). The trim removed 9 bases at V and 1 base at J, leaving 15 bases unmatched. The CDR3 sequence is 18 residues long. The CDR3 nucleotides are TGTGCCAGTCCCCCTCGAGGAGCTAGCGGGATGAACACCGGGGAGCTGTTTTTT. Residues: CASPPRGASGMNTGELFF. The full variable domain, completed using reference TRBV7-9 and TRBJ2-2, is DTGVSQNPRHKITKRGQNVTFRCDPISEHNRLYWYRQTLGQGPEFLTYFQNEAQLEKSRLLSDRFSAERPKGSFSTLEIQRTEQGDSAMYLCASPPRGASGMNTGELFFGEGSRLTVL.

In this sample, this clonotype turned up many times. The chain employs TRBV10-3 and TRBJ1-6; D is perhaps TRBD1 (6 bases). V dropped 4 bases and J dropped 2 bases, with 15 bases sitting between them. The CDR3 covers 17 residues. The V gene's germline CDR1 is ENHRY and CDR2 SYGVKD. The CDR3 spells CAISGHREGTYNSPLHF. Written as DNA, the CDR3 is TGTGCCATCAGTGGACACAGGGAAGGAACCTATAATTCACCCCTCCACTTT.

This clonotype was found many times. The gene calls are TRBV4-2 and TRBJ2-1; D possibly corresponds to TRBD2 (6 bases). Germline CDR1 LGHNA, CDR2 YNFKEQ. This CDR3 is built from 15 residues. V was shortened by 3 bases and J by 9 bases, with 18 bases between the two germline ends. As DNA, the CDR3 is TGTGCCAGCAGCCACGCCGGACTACCGGCGGGTGAGCAGTTCTTC. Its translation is CASSHAGLPAGEQFF.

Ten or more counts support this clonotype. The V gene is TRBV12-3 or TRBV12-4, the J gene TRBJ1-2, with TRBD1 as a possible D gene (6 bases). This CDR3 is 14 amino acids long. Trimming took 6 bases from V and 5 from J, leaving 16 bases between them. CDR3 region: CASSQDRGRYGYTF. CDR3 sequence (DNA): TGTGCCAGCAGCCAGGACAGAGGGAGATATGGCTACACCTTC.

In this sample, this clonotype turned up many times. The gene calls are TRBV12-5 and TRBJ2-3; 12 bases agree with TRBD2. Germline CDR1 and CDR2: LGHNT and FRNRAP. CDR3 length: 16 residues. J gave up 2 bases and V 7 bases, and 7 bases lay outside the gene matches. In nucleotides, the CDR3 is TGTGCTAGTGACCTAGCTAGCGGGAGGGCCACAGATACGCAGTATTTT. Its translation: CASDLASGRATDTQYF.

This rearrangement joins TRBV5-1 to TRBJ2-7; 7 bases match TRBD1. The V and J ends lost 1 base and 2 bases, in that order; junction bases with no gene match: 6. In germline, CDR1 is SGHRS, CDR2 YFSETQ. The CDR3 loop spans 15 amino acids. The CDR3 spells CASSLWTGSPYEQYF. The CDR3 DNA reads TGCGCCAGCAGCTTGTGGACAGGATCCCCCTACGAGCAGTACTTC.

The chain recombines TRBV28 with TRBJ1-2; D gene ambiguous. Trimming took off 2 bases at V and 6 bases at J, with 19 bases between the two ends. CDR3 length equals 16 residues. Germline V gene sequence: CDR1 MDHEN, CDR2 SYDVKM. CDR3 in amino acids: CASSLGRRVTFDGYTF. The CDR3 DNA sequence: TGTGCCAGCAGTTTAGGCAGGCGCGTAACTTTCGATGGCTACACCTTC.

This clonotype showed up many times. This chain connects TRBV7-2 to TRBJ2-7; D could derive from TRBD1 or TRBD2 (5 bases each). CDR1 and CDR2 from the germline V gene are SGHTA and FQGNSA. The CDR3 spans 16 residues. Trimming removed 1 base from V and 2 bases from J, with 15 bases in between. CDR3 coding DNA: TGTGCCAGCAGCTTAGTAGCCGGGGCGGGTACCTACGAGCAGTACTTC. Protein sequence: CASSLVAGAGTYEQYF. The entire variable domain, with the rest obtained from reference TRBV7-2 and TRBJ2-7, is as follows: GAGVSQSPSNKVTEKGKDVELRCDPISGHTALYWYRQSLGQGLEFLIYFQGNSAPDKSGLPSDRFSAERTGGSVSTLTIQRTQQEDSAVYLCASSLVAGAGTYEQYFGPGTRLTVT.

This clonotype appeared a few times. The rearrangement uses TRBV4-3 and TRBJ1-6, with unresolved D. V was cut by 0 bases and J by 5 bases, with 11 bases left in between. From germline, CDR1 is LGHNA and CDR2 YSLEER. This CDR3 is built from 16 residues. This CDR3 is CASSQDPSPNNSPLHF. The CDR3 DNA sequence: TGCGCCAGCAGCCAAGACCCCAGTCCGAATAATTCACCCCTCCACTTT.

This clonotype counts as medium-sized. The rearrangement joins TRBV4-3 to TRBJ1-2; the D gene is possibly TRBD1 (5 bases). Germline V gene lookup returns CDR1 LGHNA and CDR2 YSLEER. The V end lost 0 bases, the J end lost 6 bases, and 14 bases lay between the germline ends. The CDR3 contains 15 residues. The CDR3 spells CASSQDWGGENGYTF. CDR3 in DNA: TGCGCCAGCAGCCAAGATTGGGGGGGGGAGAATGGCTACACCTTC.

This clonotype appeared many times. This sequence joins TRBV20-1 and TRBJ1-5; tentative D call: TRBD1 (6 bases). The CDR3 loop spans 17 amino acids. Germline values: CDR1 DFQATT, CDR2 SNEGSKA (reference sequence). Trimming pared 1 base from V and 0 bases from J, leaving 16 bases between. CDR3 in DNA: TGCAGTGCTAGAGCTAGGGGGACACAGTATAGCAATCAGCCCCAGCATTTT. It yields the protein CSARARGTQYSNQPQHF.

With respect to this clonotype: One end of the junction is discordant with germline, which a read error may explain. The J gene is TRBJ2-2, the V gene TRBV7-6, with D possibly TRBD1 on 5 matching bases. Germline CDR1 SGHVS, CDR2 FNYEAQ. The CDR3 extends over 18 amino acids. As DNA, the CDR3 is TGTGTCAGCAGCTTAGATCGTTGGGCAGGGCTGGGCACCGGGGAGCTGTTTTTT. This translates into CVSSLDRWAGLGTGELFF.

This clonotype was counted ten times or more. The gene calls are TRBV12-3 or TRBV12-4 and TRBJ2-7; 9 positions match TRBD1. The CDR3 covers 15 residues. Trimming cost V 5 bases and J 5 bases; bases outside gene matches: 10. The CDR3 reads CASSHTGTGLDEQYF. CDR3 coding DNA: TGTGCCAGCAGTCATACCGGGACAGGGCTCGACGAGCAGTACTTC.

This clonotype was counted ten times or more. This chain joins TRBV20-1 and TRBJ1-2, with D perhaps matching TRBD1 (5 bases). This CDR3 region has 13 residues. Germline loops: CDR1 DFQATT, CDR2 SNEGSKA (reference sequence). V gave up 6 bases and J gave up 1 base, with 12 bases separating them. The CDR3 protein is CSASRGDNYGYTF. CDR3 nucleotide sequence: TGCAGTGCCTCCCGGGGGGATAACTATGGCTACACCTTC.

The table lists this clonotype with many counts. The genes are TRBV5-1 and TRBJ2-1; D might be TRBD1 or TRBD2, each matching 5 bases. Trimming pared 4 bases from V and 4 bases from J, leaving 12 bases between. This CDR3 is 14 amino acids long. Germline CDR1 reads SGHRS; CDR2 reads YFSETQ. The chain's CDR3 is CASSRDLGYNEQFF. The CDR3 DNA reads TGCGCCAGCAGCCGGGACCTAGGGTACAATGAGCAGTTCTTC.

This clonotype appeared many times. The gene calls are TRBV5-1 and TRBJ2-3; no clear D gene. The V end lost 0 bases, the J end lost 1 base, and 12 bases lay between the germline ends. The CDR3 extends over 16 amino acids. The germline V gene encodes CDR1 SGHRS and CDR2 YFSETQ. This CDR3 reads CASSLGRAVGTDTQYF. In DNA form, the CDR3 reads TGCGCCAGCAGCTTGGGTAGGGCGGTCGGCACAGATACGCAGTATTTT.

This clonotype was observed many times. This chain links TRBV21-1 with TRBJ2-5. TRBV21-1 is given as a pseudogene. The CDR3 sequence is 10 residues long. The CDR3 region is CASARRTQYF. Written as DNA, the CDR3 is TGTGCCAGCGCGCGACGGACCCAGTACTTC.

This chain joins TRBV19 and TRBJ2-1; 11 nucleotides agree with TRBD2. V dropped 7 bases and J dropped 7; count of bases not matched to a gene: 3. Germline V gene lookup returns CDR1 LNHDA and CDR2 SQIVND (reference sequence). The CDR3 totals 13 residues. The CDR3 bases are TGTGCCAGTAATCTAGCGGGGGGTAATGAGCAGTTCTTC. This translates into CASNLAGGNEQFF.